This is a list of T cell receptor beta chains from one sample in a study of OX40 agonist ivuxolimab in advanced cancers. TCRdb's table, derived via immunoSEQ multiplex PCR, lists solely in-frame clones and lacks some. This table holds tens of thousands of clones, 80% found once. The sequences come from CD4+ or CD8+ T cells sorted from blood, collected in a trial of the OX40 agonist ivuxolimab. All receptors derive from an adult with an advanced solid tumor such as melanoma, head and neck, liver or kidney cancer. Each CDR3 is given with its conserved first and last residue. Clone size appears in some rows only: once, few, many, or a class for an expanded clone.

CDR3 | length | V | size | J
CASSQDRTSYEQYF | 14 | TRBV4-3 | NA | TRBJ2-7
CASSLGHLNQPQHF | 14 | TRBV6-1 | NA | TRBJ1-5
CASSDYTNQPQHF | 13 | TRBV2 | once | TRBJ1-5
CASSLGVSRTDTQYF | 15 | TRBV7-3 | NA | TRBJ2-3
CASSLGTNYGYTF | 13 | TRBV5-1 | NA | TRBJ1-2
CASSPSAVPSSYEQYF | 16 | TRBV18 | NA | NA
CASSLAGGPKEQYF | 14 | TRBV28 | NA | TRBJ2-7
CASSLAGRGAGYEQYF | 16 | TRBV5-6 | NA | TRBJ2-7
CASSYASPNDRPVNEQYF | 18 | TRBV5-6 | NA | TRBJ2-7
CASSLGRANYGYTF | 14 | TRBV11-2 | NA | TRBJ1-2
CASRTTTYEQYF | 12 | TRBV6-6 | NA | TRBJ2-7
CSVDRQGLQETQYF | 14 | TRBV29-1 | NA | TRBJ2-5
CASSQGGGLNEQYF | 14 | TRBV28 | once | TRBJ2-7
CASSSRTFGNTIYF | 14 | TRBV11-1 | NA | TRBJ1-3
CASTGQRYEQYF | 12 | TRBV2 | NA | TRBJ2-7
CATTYNYGYTF | 11 | TRBV28 | NA | TRBJ1-2
CSVADRGFIYGYTF | 14 | TRBV29-1 | NA | TRBJ1-2
CASSSTGTRKTQYF | 14 | TRBV5-6 | NA | TRBJ2-5
CSAMGLAGGPTKQFF | 15 | TRBV29-1 | once | TRBJ2-1
CASSLARTYEQYF | 13 | TRBV7-2 | NA | TRBJ2-7